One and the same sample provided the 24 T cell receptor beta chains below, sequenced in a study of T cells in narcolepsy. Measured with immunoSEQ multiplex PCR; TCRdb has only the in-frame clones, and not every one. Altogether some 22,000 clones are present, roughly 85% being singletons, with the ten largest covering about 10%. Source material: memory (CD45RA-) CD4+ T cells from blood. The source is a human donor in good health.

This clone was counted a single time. The CDR3 reads CASSVVSSGVDGELFF. The CDR3 region has the DNA TGTGCCAGCAGCGTAGTGAGTAGCGGCGTGGACGGGGAGCTGTTTTTT. The rearrangement links TRBV9 to TRBJ2-2; D perhaps matches TRBD2 (6 bases). V was pared by 0 bases and J by 7 bases, with 16 bases between. The CDR3 sequence is 16 residues long. The germline V gene encodes CDR1 SGDLS and CDR2 YYNGEE.

The CDR3 DNA is TGTGCCAGCAGGACGATCGGAAATGAGCAGTTCTTC. Translation: CASRTIGNEQFF. This chain joins TRBV6-5 and TRBJ2-1; D not certain. In germline, CDR1 is MNHEY, CDR2 SVGAGI. This CDR3 comprises 12 residues. V was clipped by 6 bases and J by 7 bases, with 10 bases between them.

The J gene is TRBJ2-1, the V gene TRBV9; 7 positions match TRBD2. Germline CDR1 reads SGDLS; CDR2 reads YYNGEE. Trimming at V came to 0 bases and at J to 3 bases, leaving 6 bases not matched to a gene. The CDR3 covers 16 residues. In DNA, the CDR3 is TGTGCCAGCAGCGTAGCTCCGTCTAGCGGCTACAATGAGCAGTTCTTC. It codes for CASSVAPSSGYNEQFF. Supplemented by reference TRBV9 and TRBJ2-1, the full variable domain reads DSGVTQTPKHLITATGQRVTLRCSPRSGDLSVYWYQQSLDQGLQFLIQYYNGEERAKGNILERFSAQQFPDLHSELNLSSLELGDSALYFCASSVAPSSGYNEQFFGPGTRLTVL.

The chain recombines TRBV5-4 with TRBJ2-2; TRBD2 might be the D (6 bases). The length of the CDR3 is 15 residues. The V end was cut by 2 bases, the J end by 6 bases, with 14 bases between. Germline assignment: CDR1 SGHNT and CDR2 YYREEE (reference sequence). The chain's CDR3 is CASSLSGQAAGELFF. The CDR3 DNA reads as TGTGCCAGCAGCTTAAGCGGGCAGGCGGCCGGGGAGCTGTTTTTT.

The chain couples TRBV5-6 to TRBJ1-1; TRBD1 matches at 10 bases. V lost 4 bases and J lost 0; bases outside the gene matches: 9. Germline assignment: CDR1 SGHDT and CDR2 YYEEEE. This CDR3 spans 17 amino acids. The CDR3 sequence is CASSGGTGAVMNTEAFF. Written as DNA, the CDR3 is TGTGCCAGCAGCGGTGGGACAGGGGCCGTGATGAACACTGAAGCTTTCTTT.

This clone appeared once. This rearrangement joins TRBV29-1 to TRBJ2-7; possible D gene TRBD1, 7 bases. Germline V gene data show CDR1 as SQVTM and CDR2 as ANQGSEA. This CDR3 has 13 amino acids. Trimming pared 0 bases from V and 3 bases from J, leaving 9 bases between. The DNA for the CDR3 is TGCAGCGTTGAAGATCAGGGGGGCTACGAGCAGTACTTC. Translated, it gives CSVEDQGGYEQYF.

The CDR3 DNA reads as TGTGCCAGCAGCCAAGTCAGGAGGGGAGGTCATGGCTACACCTTC. It codes for CASSQVRRGGHGYTF. The chain uses TRBV14 and TRBJ1-2, with D perhaps matching TRBD1 (5 bases). Germline V lookup: CDR1 SGHDN, CDR2 FVKESK. V was trimmed by 1 base and J by 6 bases, leaving 15 bases between them. The CDR3 spans 15 residues.

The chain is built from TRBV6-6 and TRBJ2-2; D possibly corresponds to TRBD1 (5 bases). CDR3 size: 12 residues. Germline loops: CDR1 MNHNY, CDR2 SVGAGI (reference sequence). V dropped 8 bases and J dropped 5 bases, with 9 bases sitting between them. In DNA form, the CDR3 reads TGTGCCAGCTGGTCAGGGACCGGGGAGCTGTTTTTT. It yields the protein CASWSGTGELFF.

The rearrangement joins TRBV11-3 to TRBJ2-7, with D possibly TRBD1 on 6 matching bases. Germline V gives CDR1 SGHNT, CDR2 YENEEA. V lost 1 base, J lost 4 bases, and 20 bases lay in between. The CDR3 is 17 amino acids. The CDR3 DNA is TGTGCCAGCAGCTTAGCATATTCAAGGGGGTCTAAGTACGAGCAGTACTTC. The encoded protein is CASSLAYSRGSKYEQYF.

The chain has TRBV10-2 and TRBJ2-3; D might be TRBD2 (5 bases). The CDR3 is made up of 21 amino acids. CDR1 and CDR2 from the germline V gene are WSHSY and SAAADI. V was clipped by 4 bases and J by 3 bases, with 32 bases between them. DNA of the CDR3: TGCGCCAGCAGTGGTGGCCGCGGAGACTACGGGGAATTAGGTTCGACAGATACGCAGTATTTT. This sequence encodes CASSGGRGDYGELGSTDTQYF.

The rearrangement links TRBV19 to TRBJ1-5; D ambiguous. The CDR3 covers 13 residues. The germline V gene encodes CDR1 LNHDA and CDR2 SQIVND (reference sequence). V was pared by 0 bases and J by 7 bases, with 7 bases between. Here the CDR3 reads CASSIEGIQPQHF. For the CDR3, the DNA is TGTGCCAGTAGTATAGAAGGGATACAGCCCCAGCATTTT.

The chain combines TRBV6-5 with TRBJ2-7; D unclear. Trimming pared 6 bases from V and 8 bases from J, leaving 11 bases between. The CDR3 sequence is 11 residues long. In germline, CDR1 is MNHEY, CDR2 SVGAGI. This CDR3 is CASRLGRKQYF. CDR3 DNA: TGTGCCAGCAGATTAGGACGCAAGCAGTACTTC.

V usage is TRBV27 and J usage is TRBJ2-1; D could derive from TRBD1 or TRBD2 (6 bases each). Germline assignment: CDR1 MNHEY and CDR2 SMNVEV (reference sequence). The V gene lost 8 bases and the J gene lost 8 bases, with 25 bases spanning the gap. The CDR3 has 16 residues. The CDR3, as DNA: TGTGCCAGCGCCCGGGGGCGCCAAAGGGCTCTCGATGAGCAGTTCTTC. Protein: CASARGRQRALDEQFF.

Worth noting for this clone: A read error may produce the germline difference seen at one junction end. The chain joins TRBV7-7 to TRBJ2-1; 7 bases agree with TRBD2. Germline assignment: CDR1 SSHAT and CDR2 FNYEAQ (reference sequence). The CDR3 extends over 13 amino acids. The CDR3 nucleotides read TGTGCTAGCAGCTTAGTACGGGGGGATGAGCAGTTCTTC. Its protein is CASSLVRGDEQFF. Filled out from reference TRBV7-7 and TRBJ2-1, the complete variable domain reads GAGVSQSPRYKVTKRGQDVTLRCDPISSHATLYWYQQALGQGPEFLTYFNYEAQPDKSGLPSDRFSAERPEGSISTLTIQRTEQRDSAMYRCASSLVRGDEQFFGPGTRLTVL.

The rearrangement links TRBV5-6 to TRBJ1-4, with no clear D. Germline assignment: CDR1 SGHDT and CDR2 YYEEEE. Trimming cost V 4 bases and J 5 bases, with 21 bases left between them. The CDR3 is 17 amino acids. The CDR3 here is CASSPTRKGTGNEKLFF. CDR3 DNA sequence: TGTGCCAGCAGCCCCACTAGGAAAGGAACGGGGAATGAAAAACTGTTTTTT.

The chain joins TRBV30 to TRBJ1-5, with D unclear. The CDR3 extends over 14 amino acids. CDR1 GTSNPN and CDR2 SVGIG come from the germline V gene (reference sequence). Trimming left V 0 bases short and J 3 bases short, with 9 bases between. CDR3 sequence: CAWSVHGFNQPQHF. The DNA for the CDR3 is TGTGCCTGGAGTGTACATGGTTTCAATCAGCCCCAGCATTTT.

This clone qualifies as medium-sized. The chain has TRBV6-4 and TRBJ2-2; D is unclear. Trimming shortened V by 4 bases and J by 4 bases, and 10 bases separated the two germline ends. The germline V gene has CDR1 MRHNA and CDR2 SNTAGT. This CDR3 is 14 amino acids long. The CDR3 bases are TGTGCCAGCAGTGCAGCCCCGGGCACCGGGGAGCTGTTTTTT. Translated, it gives CASSAAPGTGELFF.

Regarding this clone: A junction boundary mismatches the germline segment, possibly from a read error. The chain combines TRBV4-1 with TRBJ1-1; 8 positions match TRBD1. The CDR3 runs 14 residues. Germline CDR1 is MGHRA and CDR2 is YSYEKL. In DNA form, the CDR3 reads TGTGCCAGCAGCCAAGACAGGGGAGGCACTGAAGCTTTCTTT. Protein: CASSQDRGGTEAFF.

CDR3 coding DNA: TGTGCCAGCAGTCACGGCCTCGGGTTCGAAATCTCCTACGAGCAGTACTTC. Its protein is CASSHGLGFEISYEQYF. This chain links TRBV28 with TRBJ2-7, with D unclear. Looked up from germline, CDR1 is MDHEN and CDR2 is SYDVKM. V shed 5 bases and J shed 0 bases, with 20 bases lying between them. CDR3 length: 17 amino acids.

The CDR3 DNA sequence: TGTGCCAGCAGCCTGGTGACCGGGACTCTAGATAGGGGGCAGTATTTT. This translates into CASSLVTGTLDRGQYF. V gene TRBV11-2 combines with J gene TRBJ2-3; TRBD2 is a possible D gene (6 bases). This CDR3 is 16 amino acids long. Germline V gene sequence: CDR1 SGHAT, CDR2 FQNNGV. Between the trimmed V and J ends, which lost 5 bases and 11 bases, there was a span of 26 bases.

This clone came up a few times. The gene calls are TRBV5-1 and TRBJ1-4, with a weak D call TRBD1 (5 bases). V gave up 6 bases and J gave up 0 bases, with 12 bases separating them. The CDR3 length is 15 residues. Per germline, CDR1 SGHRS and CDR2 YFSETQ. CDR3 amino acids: CASKGTESTNEKLFF. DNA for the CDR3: TGCGCCAGCAAGGGGACGGAGTCAACTAATGAAAAACTGTTTTTT.

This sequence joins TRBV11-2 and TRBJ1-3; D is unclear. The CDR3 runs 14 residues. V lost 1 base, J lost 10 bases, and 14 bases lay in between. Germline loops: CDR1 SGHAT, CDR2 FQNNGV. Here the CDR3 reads CASSLGIGPGTIYF. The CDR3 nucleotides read TGTGCCAGCAGCTTAGGAATCGGGCCGGGGACCATATATTTT.

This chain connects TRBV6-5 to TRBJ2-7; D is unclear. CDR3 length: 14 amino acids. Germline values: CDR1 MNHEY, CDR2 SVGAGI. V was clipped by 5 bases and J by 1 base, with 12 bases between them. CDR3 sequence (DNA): TGTGCCAGCAGTGTTCTTGCTCAGTCCTACGAGCAGTACTTC. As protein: CASSVLAQSYEQYF.

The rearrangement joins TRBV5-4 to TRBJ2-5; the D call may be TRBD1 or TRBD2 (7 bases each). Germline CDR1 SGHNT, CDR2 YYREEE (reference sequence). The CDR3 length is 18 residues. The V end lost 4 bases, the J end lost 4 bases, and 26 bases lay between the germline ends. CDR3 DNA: TGTGCCAGCAGCCCGGAGGGGGCTAGCGGTCGGAGGTTAGAGACCCAGTACTTC. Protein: CASSPEGASGRRLETQYF.